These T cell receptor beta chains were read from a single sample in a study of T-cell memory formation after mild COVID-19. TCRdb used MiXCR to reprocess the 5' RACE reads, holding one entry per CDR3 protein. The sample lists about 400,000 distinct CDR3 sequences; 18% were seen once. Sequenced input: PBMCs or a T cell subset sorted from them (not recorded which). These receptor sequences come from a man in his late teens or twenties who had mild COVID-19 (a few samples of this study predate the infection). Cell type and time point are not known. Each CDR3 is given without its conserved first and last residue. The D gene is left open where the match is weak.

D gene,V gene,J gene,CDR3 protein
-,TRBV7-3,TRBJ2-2,ASSVSQVTGELF
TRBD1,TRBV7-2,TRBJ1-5,ASSRTGIDQPQH
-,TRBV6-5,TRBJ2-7,ASSYLGPTGAPYEQY
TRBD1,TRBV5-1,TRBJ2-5,ASSLVQTGGGETQY
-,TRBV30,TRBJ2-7,AWSPSYEQY
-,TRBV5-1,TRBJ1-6,ASSLGVTANSPLH
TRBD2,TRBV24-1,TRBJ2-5,ATSEGLLADQETQY
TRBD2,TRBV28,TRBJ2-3,ASSFVSGGVIDTQY
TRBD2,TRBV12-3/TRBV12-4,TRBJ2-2,ASSLRDYFTGELF
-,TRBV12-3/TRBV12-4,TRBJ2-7,ASSLLPGSYEQY
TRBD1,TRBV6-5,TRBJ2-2,ASSLGQGRSGELF
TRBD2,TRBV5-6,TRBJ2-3,ASSLVASGGTDTQY
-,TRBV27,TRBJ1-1,ASRTSRGTNTEAF
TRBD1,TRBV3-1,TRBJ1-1,ASSPQSLRGQGTEAF
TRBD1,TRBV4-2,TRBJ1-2,ASSLSQGERDGYT
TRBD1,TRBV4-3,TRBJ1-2,ASSSSKGQAQANYGYT
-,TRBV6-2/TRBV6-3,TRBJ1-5,ASSPTGNGNQPQH
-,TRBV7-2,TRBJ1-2,ASSAGTMNYGYT
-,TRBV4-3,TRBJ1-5,ASSQDRAGDRPQH
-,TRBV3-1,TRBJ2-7,ASSQGVIYEQY
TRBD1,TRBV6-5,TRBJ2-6,ASSYWGGSTGALRANVLT
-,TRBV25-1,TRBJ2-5,ASSSGKETQY
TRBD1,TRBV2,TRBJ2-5,ASRDTGTVEETQY
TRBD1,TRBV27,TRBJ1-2,ASSLSPDRAGGYT
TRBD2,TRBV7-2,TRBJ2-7,ASLLAGGYEQY
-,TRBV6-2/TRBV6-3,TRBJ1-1,ASSLQVRLLEGTEAF
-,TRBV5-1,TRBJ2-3,ASSAITRASTDTQY